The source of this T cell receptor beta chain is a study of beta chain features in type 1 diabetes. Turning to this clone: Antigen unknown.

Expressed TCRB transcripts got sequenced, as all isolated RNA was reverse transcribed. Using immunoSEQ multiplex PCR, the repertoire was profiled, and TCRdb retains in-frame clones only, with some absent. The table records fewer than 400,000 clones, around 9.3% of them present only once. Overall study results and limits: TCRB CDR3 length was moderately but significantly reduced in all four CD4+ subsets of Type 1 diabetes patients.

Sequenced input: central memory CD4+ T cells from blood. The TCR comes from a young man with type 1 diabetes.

The CDR3 DNA follows: TGTGCCAGCAGCTTAGGCAGAATGACCGGGGAGCTGTTTTTT. Residues: CASSLGRMTGELFF. V usage is TRBV7-2 and J usage is TRBJ2-2; D gene unclear. This CDR3 comprises 14 residues. Germline loops: CDR1 SGHTA, CDR2 FQGNSA. Trimming removed 1 base from V and 5 bases from J, with 8 bases in between.